This passage covers 18 T cell receptor beta chains from one sample sequenced in a study of CD8 T cells in Susac syndrome. A quantity of about 0.5 to 1 ug RNA underwent reverse transcription using random hexamers. TCRdb re-analysed the immunoSEQ multiplex PCR reads in MiXCR, keeping a single row per CDR3 protein. The table records approximately 94,000 distinct CDR3 sequences, 95% of them present only once. The sequencing sample was made of CD8+ T cells from PBMCs. Receptors were obtained from a human donor with Susac syndrome.

The rearrangement links TRBV24-1 to TRBJ1-5; D is perhaps TRBD1 (6 bases). V was shortened by 3 bases and J by 4 bases, with 15 bases between the two germline ends. Per germline, CDR1 KGHDR and CDR2 SFDVKD. The CDR3 has 16 amino acids. The CDR3 loop is CATSDPQGEGNQPQHF. The CDR3 DNA is TGTGCCACCAGTGATCCACAGGGAGAGGGGAATCAGCCCCAGCATTTT.

This clonotype showed up just once. This chain uses TRBV5-4 with TRBJ2-7; possibly TRBD1 or TRBD2 for D (5 bases each). The V gene lost 6 bases and the J gene lost 3 bases, with 16 bases spanning the gap. The CDR3 loop spans 14 amino acids. Germline loops: CDR1 SGHNT, CDR2 YYREEE (reference sequence). CDR3 sequence: CASTSAGARYEQYF. In DNA form, the CDR3 reads TGTGCCAGCACCTCGGCCGGGGCCCGCTACGAGCAGTACTTC.

The gene calls are TRBV9 and TRBJ1-2; tentatively, D is TRBD1 (5 bases). Germline-derived CDR1 and CDR2 are SGDLS and YYNGEE. Trimming took off 3 bases at V and 7 bases at J, with 16 bases between the two ends. This CDR3 spans 14 amino acids. CDR3 region: CASSGLPGIPGYTF. The CDR3 nucleotides are TGTGCCAGCAGCGGACTCCCAGGGATCCCTGGCTACACCTTC.

This clonotype was counted only a few times. The chain employs TRBV7-6 and TRBJ1-2, with D maybe TRBD1 (5 bases). The V gene's germline CDR1 is SGHVS and CDR2 FNYEAQ. The CDR3 contains 13 residues. With 5 bases removed from V and 0 bases from J, the gap between germline ends came to 7 bases. The CDR3 coding sequence is TGTGCCAGCAGCCAGGGACCTAACTATGGCTACACCTTC. It specifies CASSQGPNYGYTF.

The chain recombines TRBV13 with TRBJ2-5; D unresolved. V lost 4 bases, J lost 5 bases, and 14 bases lay in between. Germline V gene lookup returns CDR1 PRHDT and CDR2 FYEKMQ (reference sequence). The CDR3 loop spans 14 amino acids. The CDR3 DNA sequence: TGTGCCAGCAGCTCCCCGGGCTTTTGGGAGACCCAGTACTTC. Its translation is CASSSPGFWETQYF.

This chain links TRBV7-2 with TRBJ2-5, with TRBD1 identical over 9 bases. The V and J ends lost 5 bases and 5 bases, in that order; junction bases with no gene match: 9. Per germline, CDR1 SGHTA and CDR2 FQGNSA. The CDR3 spans 15 residues. CDR3 amino acids: CASSPRDRESETQYF. CDR3 coding DNA: TGTGCCAGCAGCCCCCGGGACAGGGAATCGGAGACCCAGTACTTC.

In DNA, the CDR3 is TGCAGTGCTGGGGACAGGATAAACTATGGCTACACCTTC. Its translation is CSAGDRINYGYTF. The chain carries TRBV20-1 and TRBJ1-2; TRBD1 matches at 8 bases. CDR3 length equals 13 residues. V was pared by 5 bases and J by 2 bases, with 4 bases of the junction left unmatched. Germline lookup yields CDR1 DFQATT and CDR2 SNEGSKA (reference sequence).

The chain carries TRBV20-1 and TRBJ1-2; D unclear. Trimming shortened V by 6 bases and J by 11 bases, and 16 bases separated the two germline ends. The germline gives CDR1 DFQATT, CDR2 SNEGSKA (reference sequence). The CDR3 loop spans 11 amino acids. The chain's CDR3 is CSASEPGKYTF. The CDR3 bases are TGCAGTGCCAGCGAACCGGGGAAGTACACCTTC.

The chain employs TRBV12-3 or TRBV12-4 and TRBJ2-2; TRBD2 matches at 7 bases. CDR3 length: 16 amino acids. Trimming removed 7 bases from V and 5 bases from J; junction bases left unmatched: 13. CDR3 amino acids: CASTASGGRMTGELFF. As DNA, the CDR3 is TGTGCCAGCACCGCCAGCGGCGGGAGAATGACCGGGGAGCTGTTTTTT.

This clonotype was picked up a small number of times. The chain links TRBV12-3 or TRBV12-4 to TRBJ2-2; TRBD1 matches 9 bases. The CDR3 consists of 14 residues. Losses at the gene ends were 6 bases for V and 6 bases for J; bases not matched to a gene: 5. The CDR3 spells CASSRDRDAGELFF. The CDR3 DNA reads TGTGCCAGCAGCCGGGACAGGGACGCCGGGGAGCTGTTTTTT.

The chain carries TRBV3-1 and TRBJ2-7; D may correspond to TRBD1 or TRBD2 (5 bases each). CDR1 is LGHDT, CDR2 YNNKEL, per germline (reference sequence). The CDR3 spans 15 residues. The V end lost 1 base, the J end lost 3 bases, and 13 bases lay between the germline ends. DNA of the CDR3: TGTGCCAGCAGCCAAGGAGGGGCCCCATACTACGAGCAGTACTTC. Protein sequence: CASSQGGAPYYEQYF.

The chain uses TRBV29-1 and TRBJ2-1, with a possible D match to TRBD1 (5 bases). This CDR3 contains 18 residues. Germline CDR1 is SQVTM and CDR2 is ANQGSEA. The ends were cut back, 3 bases at V and 0 bases at J, with 21 bases in the middle. In DNA form, the CDR3 reads TGCAGCGTTGAGGGGATATTTGACAGAGCAAGCTCCTACAATGAGCAGTTCTTC. Residues: CSVEGIFDRASSYNEQFF.

The table lists this clonotype with a count of one. This chain links TRBV5-1 with TRBJ1-1; D uncertain. The CDR3 runs to 12 residues. Germline V CDR1 and CDR2: SGHRS, YFSETQ. Deletions cut 0 bases from V and 0 bases from J, with 0 bases between. The CDR3 loop reads CASSLVNTEAFF. The CDR3 nucleotides read TGCGCCAGCAGCTTGGTGAACACTGAAGCTTTCTTT.

The chain employs TRBV4-1 and TRBJ1-4; D perhaps matches TRBD1 (6 bases). Germline loops: CDR1 MGHRA, CDR2 YSYEKL. V was clipped by 5 bases and J by 8 bases, with 12 bases between them. The CDR3 loop spans 13 amino acids. The CDR3 coding sequence is TGCGCCAGCAGCTCCGACAGGAACGAAAAACTGTTTTTT. It specifies CASSSDRNEKLFF.

This sequence joins TRBV29-1 and TRBJ2-1; possible D gene TRBD2, 6 bases. Trimming took off 6 bases at V and 6 bases at J, with 12 bases between the two ends. The germline V gene has CDR1 SQVTM and CDR2 ANQGSEA. The CDR3 has 12 amino acids. Here the CDR3 DNA reads TGCAGCGTGCATAGCGGTACCAATGAGCAGTTCTTC. As protein: CSVHSGTNEQFF.

J is TRBJ2-1 and V is TRBV29-1; 11 nucleotides match TRBD2. V dropped 6 bases and J dropped 5; count of bases not matched to a gene: 3. The germline V gene encodes CDR1 SQVTM and CDR2 ANQGSEA. This CDR3 comprises 13 residues. Written as DNA, the CDR3 is TGCAGCGTCTCACTAGCGGGAGACAATGAGCAGTTCTTC. Its translation is CSVSLAGDNEQFF.

This chain connects TRBV18 to TRBJ2-3, with a possible D match to TRBD2 (6 bases). CDR3 size: 16 residues. Trimming shortened V by 7 bases and J by 1 base, and 18 bases separated the two germline ends. Germline V gene data show CDR1 as KGHSH and CDR2 as LQKENI. The CDR3: CASFGQWASGTDTQYF. The DNA for the CDR3 is TGTGCCAGCTTTGGCCAGTGGGCTAGCGGCACAGATACGCAGTATTTT.

The genes are TRBV6-6 and TRBJ1-6; a possible D gene is TRBD1 (6 bases). Germline loops: CDR1 MNHNY, CDR2 SVGAGI (reference sequence). Trimming shortened V by 5 bases and J by 8 bases, and 16 bases separated the two germline ends. The CDR3 spans 15 residues. The CDR3 reads CASSKPGTHYSPLHF. DNA of the CDR3: TGTGCCAGCAGTAAACCCGGGACACACTATTCACCCCTCCACTTT.